The entry that follows covers one T cell receptor beta chain sequence. Its target is not known. The CDR3 contains 14 residues. The J segment lost 4 bases and the V segment lost 10 bases, leaving 12 bases of the junction unmatched. Germline-derived CDR1 and CDR2 are ENHRY and SYGVKD. The sample belongs to a study of cytomegalovirus exposure and HLA in healthy donors. Overall study findings and caveats: Later findings reportedly placed an Asian-associated ancestry cluster below the approximately 670-donor mean for N-insertions. A list of approximately 150 TCR beta chains associated with cytomegalovirus was given. Among TCR sequences, most were rare, though some public TCRs appeared in many donors.

Primers: 60 Vbeta forward and 13 Jbeta reverse. Generated by immunoSEQ multiplex PCR, the TCRdb table keeps only in-frame clones and is missing some. Of around 140,000 clones listed, roughly three quarters are singletons. Sequencing was performed on PBMCs. The chain combines TRBV10-3 with TRBJ1-1, with 7 nucleotides matching TRBD1. The clonotype comes from a woman aged 40 to 50 in good health and CMV-seronegative. The CDR3 sequence: CATAPDRLATEAFF. CDR3 DNA: TGTGCCACCGCCCCGGACAGGTTGGCCACTGAAGCTTTCTTT.